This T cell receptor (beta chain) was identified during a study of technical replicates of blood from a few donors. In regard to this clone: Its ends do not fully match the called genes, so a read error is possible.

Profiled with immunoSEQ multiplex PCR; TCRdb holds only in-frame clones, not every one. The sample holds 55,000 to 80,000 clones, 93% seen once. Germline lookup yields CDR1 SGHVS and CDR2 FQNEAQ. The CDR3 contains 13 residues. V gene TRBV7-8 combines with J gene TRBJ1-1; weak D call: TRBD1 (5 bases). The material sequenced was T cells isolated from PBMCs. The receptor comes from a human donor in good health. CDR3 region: CASRLAAGGKAFF. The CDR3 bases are TGTGCCAGCAGGTTAGCCGCGGGGGGGAAAGCTTTCTTT. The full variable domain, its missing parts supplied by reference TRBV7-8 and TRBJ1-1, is GAGVSQSPRYKVAKRGQDVALRCDPISGHVSLFWYQQALGQGPEFLTYFQNEAQLDKSGLPSDRFFAERPEGSVSTLKIQRTQQEDSAVYLCASRLAAGGKAFFGQGTRLTVV.